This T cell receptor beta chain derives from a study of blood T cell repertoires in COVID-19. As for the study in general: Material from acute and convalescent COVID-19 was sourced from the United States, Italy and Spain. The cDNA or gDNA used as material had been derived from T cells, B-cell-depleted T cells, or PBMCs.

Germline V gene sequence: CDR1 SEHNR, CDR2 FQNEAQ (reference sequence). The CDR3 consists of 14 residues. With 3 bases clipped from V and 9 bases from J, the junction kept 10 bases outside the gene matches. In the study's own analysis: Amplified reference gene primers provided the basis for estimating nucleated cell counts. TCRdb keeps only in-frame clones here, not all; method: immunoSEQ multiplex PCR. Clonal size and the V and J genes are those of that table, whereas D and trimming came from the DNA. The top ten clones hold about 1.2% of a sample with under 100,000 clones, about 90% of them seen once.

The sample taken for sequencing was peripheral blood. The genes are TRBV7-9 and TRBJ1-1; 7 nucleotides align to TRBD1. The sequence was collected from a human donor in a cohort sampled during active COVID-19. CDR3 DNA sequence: TGTGCCAGCAGCTTTGACTCAGGGGGACCAAAAGCTTTCTTT. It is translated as CASSFDSGGPKAFF.